This TCR beta chain was recovered during a study of blood T cell repertoires in COVID-19 (dated by TCRdb to 2020 to 2021). Background for the entire study: Samples covering the acute and convalescent phases of COVID-19 were provided by collaborators in the United States, Italy and Spain. The prospective study material was composed of cDNA or gDNA derived from T cells, B-cell-depleted T cells, or PBMCs. Subjects who had been exposed to COVID-19, were actively infected with it, or had recovered from it provided the deeply sampled blood TCRbeta repertoires that made up the dataset. The repertoires were released in a freely available public database meant as a resource for research on the immune response to SARS-CoV-2. The samples were drawn from two sources: the first 160 participants of the ongoing ImmuneRACE study, and over 1,000 subjects contributed by 6 global collaborators. Nearly every sample came with metadata listing a de-identified subject ID, COVID-19 status, age in years and sex. Where available, HLA class I and class II types were obtained from metadata supplied by the sample provider rather than from assay-based typing.

Whole blood was collected in K2EDTA tubes by collaborating institutions according to the institutions' own protocols. For TCRbeta analysis, collaborator samples were shipped as frozen whole blood, as isolated PBMCs, or as DNA extracted from either sample type. The table lists this clone with a count of one. Which antigen it targets is not known. Base qualities are not at hand, and no much larger clone is one base apart. The CDR3 covers 17 residues, taking in both the cysteine and the phenylalanine. The retained sequence is limited to the CDR3, 51 bases, with the frame set at the first base. Results and caveats for the whole study, not just this receptor: How much clinical and demographic metadata was included differed by source and by participant, and the metadata was provided uncurated.

TCRbeta CDR3 regions were amplified from genomic DNA using the immunoSEQ Assay, a bias-controlled multiplex PCR. As for the authors' bioinformatics: The number of nucleated cells in each sample was estimated by amplification of reference gene primers within the assay. Sequence reads were collapsed and filtered to measure the absolute abundance of every unique TCRbeta CDR3 rearrangement. For each sample, productive Simpson clonality was calculated as the square root of Simpson's diversity index across productive rearrangements. This immuneACCESS table, as held by TCRdb, lists in-frame sequences with V and J called but not all clones. Of the missing ones, under half trace to an unresolved V gene in checked studies; the others have no known cause. The DNA was the basis for D and trimming; V, J and clone size are from that table. The sample table holds approximately 50,000 clones, of which over 75% were seen once. Of the sample, roughly 10% is held by the ten largest clones.

The sample was peripheral blood. This sequence was found in a human donor in a cohort sampled during active COVID-19. The rearranged segments are TRBV21-1 and TRBJ1-1; the DNA was not compared with TRBD1, the D call given in the table. TRBV21-1 is deemed a pseudogene. DNA sequence: TGTGCCAGCAGCAACCCCCCGGACAGCAGTTTAGACACTGAAGCTTTCTTT. It is translated as CASSNPPDSSLDTEAFF.